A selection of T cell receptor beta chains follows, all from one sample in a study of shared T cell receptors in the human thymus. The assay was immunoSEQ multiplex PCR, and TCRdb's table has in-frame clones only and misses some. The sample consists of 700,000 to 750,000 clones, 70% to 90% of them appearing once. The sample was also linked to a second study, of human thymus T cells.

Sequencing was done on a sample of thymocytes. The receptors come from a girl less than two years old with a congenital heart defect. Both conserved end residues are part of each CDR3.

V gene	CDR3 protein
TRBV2	CASSDPGSRNAFF
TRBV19	CASAFRVLGSPLHF
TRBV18	CASSPEWGPNQPQHF
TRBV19	CASSPTGKGSQPQHF
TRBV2	CASRRVKDEKLFF
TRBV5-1	CASSPRDRAYSPLHF
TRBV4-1	CASSQDIPRTSGGATRTYEQYF
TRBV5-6	CASSLNPGANYGYTF
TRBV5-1	CASSAQSPPGAAVAHYGYTF
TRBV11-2	CASSAGQGFGNTIYF
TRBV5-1	CASSYRVSYEQYF
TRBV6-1	CASSAGTDPYSNQPQHF
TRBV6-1	CASRGQAPVKGYTF
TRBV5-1	CASSLQGPFLYEQYF
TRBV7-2	CASSFGTGGQETQYF
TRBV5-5	CASRRLTGSHYEQYF
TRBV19	CASSGDRGFQPQHF
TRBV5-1	CASSSRPQGPAAFF
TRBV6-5	CASSYSREGGDQPQHF
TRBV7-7	CASSSWTGGEAFF
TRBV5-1	CATSPGQGAPGYTF
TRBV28	CASRPTIPYEQYF